The 14 T cell receptor beta chains below all came from one sample that was sequenced in a study of blood T cell repertoires in COVID-19. TCRdb's table, derived via immunoSEQ multiplex PCR, lists solely in-frame clones and lacks some. Of approximately 260,000 clones listed, 70% to 90% were seen once; the top ten hold approximately 6.6%. The specimen was PBMCs or T cells enriched from blood (not recorded which). Receptors originate from a woman between 50 and 59 years old who had been exposed to COVID-19.

The chain couples TRBV29-1 to TRBJ2-3, with 9 bases identical to TRBD1. Germline CDR1 is SQVTM and CDR2 is ANQGSEA. The CDR3 runs 16 residues. The V segment lost 4 bases and the J segment 1 base; nucleotides outside the gene matches: 9. The chain's CDR3 is CSVAGTGTSRTDTQYF. The CDR3 DNA follows: TGCAGCGTTGCCGGGACAGGGACGTCTCGCACAGATACGCAGTATTTT.

A word on this clone: Other DNA sequences in this sample translate to the same CDR3. J is TRBJ2-3 and V is TRBV9, with 9 bases matching TRBD2. J was trimmed by 2 bases and V by 2 bases; bases with no gene match: 3. This CDR3 spans 15 amino acids. Germline V gene data show CDR1 as SGDLS and CDR2 as YYNGEE. The CDR3 loop reads CASSVRGGSTDTQYF. In DNA, the CDR3 is TGTGCCAGCAGCGTGCGGGGGGGCTCCACAGATACGCAGTATTTT.

This clone has ten or more counts. The V gene is TRBV6-2 or TRBV6-3, the J gene TRBJ2-7, with 9 positions matching TRBD1. V was pared by 5 bases and J by 3 bases, with 11 bases of the junction left unmatched. This CDR3 contains 16 residues. Germline V gene sequence: CDR1 MNHEY, CDR2 SVGEGT. The CDR3 here is CASSPSSLDRGYEQYF. The CDR3 DNA follows: TGTGCCAGCAGTCCCTCCTCCTTGGACAGGGGCTACGAGCAGTACTTC.

This clone appeared once. This sequence joins TRBV9 and TRBJ1-1, with 7 positions matching TRBD1. This CDR3 has 14 amino acids. Germline CDR1 SGDLS, CDR2 YYNGEE. V lost 4 bases to trimming and J lost 4 bases; unmatched junction nucleotides: 7. The CDR3 is CASSLRQGGTEAFF. CDR3 DNA sequence: TGTGCCAGCAGCCTAAGACAGGGTGGCACTGAAGCTTTCTTT.

The chain has TRBV29-1 and TRBJ1-1; no definite D call. The V gene lost 4 bases and the J gene lost 4 bases, with 13 bases spanning the gap. The germline V gene has CDR1 SQVTM and CDR2 ANQGSEA. The CDR3 extends over 13 amino acids. This CDR3 reads CSVVGRRLTEAFF. The CDR3 nucleotides are TGCAGCGTTGTAGGCAGGAGGCTCACTGAAGCTTTCTTT.

The rearrangement uses TRBV12-3 or TRBV12-4 and TRBJ1-5; no reliable D call. With 2 bases removed from V and 6 bases from J, the gap between germline ends came to 5 bases. The CDR3 is 12 residues long. The CDR3 DNA reads TGTGCCAGCAGTTTAATTCGTCAGCCCCAGCATTTT. As protein: CASSLIRQPQHF.

The DNA for the CDR3 is TGTGCCAGCTCACCAGGACTCGGTGGGAACACTGAAGCTTTCTTT. Translated, it gives CASSPGLGGNTEAFF. The V gene is TRBV18, the J gene TRBJ1-1, with D unresolved. The length of the CDR3 is 15 residues. Between the trimmed V and J ends, which lost 2 bases and 1 base, there was a span of 11 bases. Germline assignment: CDR1 KGHSH and CDR2 LQKENI. Full variable domain (outside the CDR3, taken from reference TRBV18 and TRBJ1-1): NAGVMQNPRHLVRRRGQEARLRCSPMKGHSHVYWYRQLPEEGLKFMVYLQKENIIDESGMPKERFSAEFPKEGPSILRIQQVVRGDSAAYFCASSPGLGGNTEAFFGQGTRLTVV.

The rearrangement uses TRBV2 and TRBJ1-6, with 7 bases lining up with TRBD1. V lost 4 bases, J lost 9 bases, and 9 bases stayed unmatched. The CDR3 runs to 15 residues. Per germline, CDR1 SNHLY and CDR2 FYNNEI. The CDR3 here is CASSGKRGQSSPLHF. The CDR3 DNA follows: TGTGCCAGCAGTGGGAAGAGGGGGCAAAGTTCACCCCTCCACTTT. The full variable domain, completed using reference TRBV2 and TRBJ1-6, is EPEVTQTPSHQVTQMGQEVILRCVPISNHLYFYWYRQILGQKVEFLVSFYNNEISEKSEIFDDQFSVERPDGSNFTLKIRSTKLEDSAMYFCASSGKRGQSSPLHFGNGTRLTVT.

The J gene is TRBJ1-1, the V gene TRBV18; 9 bases align to TRBD1. Per the germline V gene, CDR1 is KGHSH and CDR2 is LQKENI. This CDR3 has 14 amino acids. Trimming at V came to 8 bases and at J to 11 bases, leaving 15 bases not matched to a gene. This CDR3 is CASTRDRVVEWAFF. In DNA, the CDR3 is TGTGCCAGCACCCGGGACAGGGTGGTGGAGTGGGCTTTCTTT.

Turning to this clone: The junction does not match germline at one end; this may be a read error. The chain links TRBV2 to TRBJ1-2, with 12 nucleotides matching TRBD1. The CDR3 has 16 amino acids. Germline-derived CDR1 and CDR2 are SNHLY and FYNNEI. CDR3 nucleotides: TGTGCCAGCAGCGAAGACCCCGGGACAGGGGGCAATGGCTACACCTTC. This gives the protein CASSEDPGTGGNGYTF. The whole variable domain, filled in from reference TRBV2 and TRBJ1-2, reads EPEVTQTPSHQVTQMGQEVILRCVPISNHLYFYWYRQILGQKVEFLVSFYNNEISEKSEIFDDQFSVERPDGSNFTLKIRSTKLEDSAMYFCASSEDPGTGGNGYTFGSGTRLTVV.

The chain couples TRBV6-4 to TRBJ1-6; a weak D match, TRBD1 (6 bases). This CDR3 region has 14 residues. Germline values: CDR1 MRHNA, CDR2 SNTAGT. The V and J ends lost 4 bases and 4 bases respectively, with 8 bases between them. The CDR3 here is CASSVGTYNSPLHF. The CDR3 coding sequence is TGTGCCAGCAGTGTGGGGACATATAATTCACCCCTCCACTTT.

This rearrangement joins TRBV10-2 to TRBJ1-2; no clear D gene. CDR1 is WSHSY, CDR2 SAAADI, per germline. V lost 10 bases and J lost 3, with 12 bases in between. This CDR3 is built from 12 residues. The DNA of the CDR3 is TGCGCCATAGAGACCGGGGACTATGGCTACACCTTC. Translation: CAIETGDYGYTF.

The rearrangement links TRBV2 to TRBJ2-7; TRBD2 aligns across 7 bases. With 8 bases clipped from V and 6 bases from J, the junction kept 10 bases outside the gene matches. The length of the CDR3 is 13 residues. Germline V gives CDR1 SNHLY, CDR2 FYNNEI. The CDR3 DNA follows: TGTGCCAGCCGCAAAGGCAGGGAGGGCGAGCAGTACTTC. Translation gives CASRKGREGEQYF.

The chain is built from TRBV12-3 or TRBV12-4 and TRBJ1-6; perhaps TRBD1 as D (6 bases). This CDR3 spans 13 amino acids. V lost 3 bases, J lost 9 bases, and 9 bases lay in between. The CDR3 nucleotides read TGTGCCAGCAGTTTGGGGGGGCTTTCACCCCTCCACTTT. Its protein is CASSLGGLSPLHF.